This T cell receptor (beta chain) was captured by sequencing in a study of T cells in Graves' hyperthyroidism and ophthalmopathy. Study-wide background: Prior to any treatment, at the point of initial diagnosis, peripheral blood was collected.

This clonotype has more than one count but fewer than ten. The antigen is not known. The PBMCs had their origin in about 9.7 ml of fresh peripheral blood. The investigators amplified TCR beta CDR3 regions from RNA transcripts. First-round RT-PCR with HTBI primers amplified the TCR CDR3 region. Each CDR3 protein gets one entry after TCRdb re-called the multiplex PCR reads with MiXCR. The table records hundreds of thousands of distinct CDR3 sequences, less than 25% of them present only once. Study-wide results and limits: Most thyroid clonotypes expanded above 0.001 appeared in blood too. Ophthalmopathy stood apart from stable hyperthyroidism in a 13 V-J model.

This receptor was obtained from a man aged 25 to 40 with Graves' ophthalmopathy. Sequenced: blood.

The DNA for the CDR3 is TGCAGTGCTAGAGACGGCAGAGGGGGTCGGGGGACCCAGTACTTC. It translates to CSARDGRGGRGTQYF. This chain links TRBV20-1 with TRBJ2-5, with a possible D match to TRBD1 (6 bases). Trimming removed 0 bases from V and 7 bases from J, with 18 bases in between. Per germline, CDR1 DFQATT and CDR2 SNEGSKA (reference sequence). The CDR3 has 15 residues.